This T cell receptor (beta chain) appears in the sequencing data of a study of blood T cell repertoires in COVID-19. The CDR3 is made up of 11 amino acids. The germline V gene has CDR1 MDHEN and CDR2 SYDVKM. Trimming removed 4 bases from V and 7 bases from J, with 7 bases in between. This table comes from immunoSEQ multiplex PCR, and its TCRdb copy is limited to in-frame clones, with some not included. The table shows approximately 250,000 clones, with 80% to 90% occurring only once. The clonotype originates from a man aged 50 or older with acute or convalescent COVID-19. This chain joins TRBV28 and TRBJ1-1; D is unclear. Sequencing was carried out using peripheral blood. DNA of the CDR3: TGTGCCAGCAGTTATATACTTGAAGCTTTCTTT. Translation: CASSYILEAFF.